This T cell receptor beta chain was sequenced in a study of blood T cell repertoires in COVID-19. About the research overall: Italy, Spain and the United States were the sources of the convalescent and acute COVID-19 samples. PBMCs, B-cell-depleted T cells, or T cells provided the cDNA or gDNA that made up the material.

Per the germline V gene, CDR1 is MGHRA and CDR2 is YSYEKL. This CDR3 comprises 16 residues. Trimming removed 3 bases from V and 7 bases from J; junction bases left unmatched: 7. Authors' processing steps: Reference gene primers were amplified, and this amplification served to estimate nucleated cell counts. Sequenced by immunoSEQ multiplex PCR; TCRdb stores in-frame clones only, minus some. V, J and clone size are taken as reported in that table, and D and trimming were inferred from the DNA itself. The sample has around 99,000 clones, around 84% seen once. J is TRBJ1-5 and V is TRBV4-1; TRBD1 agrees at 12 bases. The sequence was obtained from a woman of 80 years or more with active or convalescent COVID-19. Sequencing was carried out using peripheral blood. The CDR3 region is CASSHGTGGANQPQHF. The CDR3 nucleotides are TGCGCCAGCAGCCATGGGACAGGGGGCGCGAACCAGCCCCAGCATTTT.